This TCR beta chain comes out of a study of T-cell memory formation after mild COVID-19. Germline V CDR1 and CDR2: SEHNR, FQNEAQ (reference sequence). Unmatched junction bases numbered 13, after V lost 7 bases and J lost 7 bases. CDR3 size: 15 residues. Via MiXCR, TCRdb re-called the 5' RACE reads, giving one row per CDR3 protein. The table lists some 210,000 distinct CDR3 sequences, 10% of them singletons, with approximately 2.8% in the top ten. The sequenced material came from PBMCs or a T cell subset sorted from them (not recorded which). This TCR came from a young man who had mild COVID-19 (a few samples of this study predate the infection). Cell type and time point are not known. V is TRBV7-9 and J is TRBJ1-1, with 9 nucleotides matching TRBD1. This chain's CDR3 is CASILRTGGAVEAFF. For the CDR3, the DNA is TGTGCCAGCATCCTACGCACAGGGGGCGCGGTTGAAGCTTTCTTT.